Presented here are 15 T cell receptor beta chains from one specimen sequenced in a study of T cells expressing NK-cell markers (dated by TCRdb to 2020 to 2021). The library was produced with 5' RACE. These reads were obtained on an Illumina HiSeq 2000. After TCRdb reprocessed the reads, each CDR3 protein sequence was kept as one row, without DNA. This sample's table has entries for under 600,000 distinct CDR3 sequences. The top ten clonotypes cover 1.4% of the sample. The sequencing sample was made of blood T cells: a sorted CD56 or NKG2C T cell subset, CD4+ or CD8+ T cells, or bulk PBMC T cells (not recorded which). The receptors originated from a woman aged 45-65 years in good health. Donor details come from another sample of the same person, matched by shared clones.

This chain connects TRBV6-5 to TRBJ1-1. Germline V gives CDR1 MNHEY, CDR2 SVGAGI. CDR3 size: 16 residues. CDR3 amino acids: CASSFGPTIMNTEAFF.

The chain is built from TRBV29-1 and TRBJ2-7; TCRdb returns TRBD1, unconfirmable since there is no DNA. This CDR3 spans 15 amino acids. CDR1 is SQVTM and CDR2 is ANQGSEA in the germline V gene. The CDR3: CSVRPGASPSYEQYF.

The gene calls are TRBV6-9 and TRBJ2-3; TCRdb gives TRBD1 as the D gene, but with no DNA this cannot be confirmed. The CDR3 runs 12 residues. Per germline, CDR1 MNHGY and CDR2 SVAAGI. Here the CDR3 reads CASRWGVDTQYF.

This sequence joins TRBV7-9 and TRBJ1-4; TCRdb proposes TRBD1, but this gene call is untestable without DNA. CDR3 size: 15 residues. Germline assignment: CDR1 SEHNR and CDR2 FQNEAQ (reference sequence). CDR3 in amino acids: CASSLGDRREEKLFF.

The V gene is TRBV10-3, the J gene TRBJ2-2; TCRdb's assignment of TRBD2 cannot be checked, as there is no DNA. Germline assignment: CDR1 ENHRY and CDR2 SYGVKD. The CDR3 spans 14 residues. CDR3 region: CAIPSGKNTGELFF.

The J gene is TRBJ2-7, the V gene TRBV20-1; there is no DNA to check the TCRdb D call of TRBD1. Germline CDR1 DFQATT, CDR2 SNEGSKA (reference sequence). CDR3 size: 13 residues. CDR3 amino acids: CSVGGANLFGQYF.

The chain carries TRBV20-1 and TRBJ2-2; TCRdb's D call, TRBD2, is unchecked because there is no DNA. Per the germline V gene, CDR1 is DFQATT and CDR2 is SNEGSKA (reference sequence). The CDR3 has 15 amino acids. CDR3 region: CSARIRRALPGELFF.

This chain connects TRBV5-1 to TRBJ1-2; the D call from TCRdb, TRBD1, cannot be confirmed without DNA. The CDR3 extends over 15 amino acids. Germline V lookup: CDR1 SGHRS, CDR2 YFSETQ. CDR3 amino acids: CASSSRDGANYGYTF.

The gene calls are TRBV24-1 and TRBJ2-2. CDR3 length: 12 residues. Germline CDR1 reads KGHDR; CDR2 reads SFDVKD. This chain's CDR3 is CATGRDTGELFF.

CDR3: CASSTGTSGENEQFF. The J gene is TRBJ2-1, the V gene TRBV27; the TRBD2 assignment by TCRdb is unverifiable without DNA. Germline V gene data show CDR1 as MNHEY and CDR2 as SMNVEV (reference sequence). The CDR3 covers 15 residues.

CDR3: CASSWGLTSVQETQYF. The rearrangement joins TRBV2 to TRBJ2-5; TCRdb's D call, TRBD2, is unchecked because there is no DNA. This CDR3 contains 16 residues. The germline gives CDR1 SNHLY, CDR2 FYNNEI.

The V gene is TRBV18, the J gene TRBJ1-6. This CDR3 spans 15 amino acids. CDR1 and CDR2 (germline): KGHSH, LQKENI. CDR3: CASSPLGDSNSPLHF.

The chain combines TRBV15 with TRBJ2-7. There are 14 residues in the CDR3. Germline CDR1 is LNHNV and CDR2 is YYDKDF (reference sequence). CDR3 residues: CATSKWAGSYEQYF.

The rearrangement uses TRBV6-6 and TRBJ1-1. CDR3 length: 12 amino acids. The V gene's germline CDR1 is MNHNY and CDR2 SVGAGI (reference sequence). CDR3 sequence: CASSPRRESAFF.

This CDR3 reads CASSFLLGTGVPSEAFF. This chain links TRBV12-3 or TRBV12-4 with TRBJ1-1; with no DNA, the TCRdb D assignment of TRBD1 cannot be verified. This CDR3 comprises 17 residues.